This T cell receptor beta chain was obtained from a study of T-cell reconstitution after alpha-beta-depleted transplantation in children. CDR1 is MNHEY, CDR2 SVGEGT, per germline. The CDR3 sequence is 15 residues long. Trimming took 7 bases from V and 2 from J, leaving 16 bases between them. Preparation of the TCRbeta library was carried out with unique molecular identifiers. One entry per CDR3 protein, called by TCRdb with MiXCR from the PCR reads. The profile shows about 300,000 distinct CDR3 sequences, roughly 7.8% of them singletons. Study-wide results and limits: Reportedly, roughly two months post-transplant, alpha-beta T cells arose from several hundred expanded graft clones. Recipient T cells and thymic progenitors that survived were the source of the high TCRbeta diversity seen at day 60 in some patients. The main origin of T-cell counts and diversity one year after transplant was newly produced T cells.

The table lists this clonotype with a few counts. No antigen is known for it. The material was peripheral blood, obtained 360 days after TCRalphabeta/CD19-depleted stem cell transplant. This clonotype was obtained from a female patient aged 2 to 10 who had a stem cell transplant for Fanconi anemia, so the T cells may come from the graft donor. This sequence joins TRBV6-2 or TRBV6-3 and TRBJ2-3; tentatively, D is TRBD2 (6 bases). CDR3 bases: TGTGCCAGCAATCGGGACTCCGCCTACACAGATACGCAGTATTTT. Protein: CASNRDSAYTDTQYF.